One and the same sample provided the 14 T cell receptor beta chains below, sequenced in a study of ipilimumab plus nivolumab after autologous stem cell transplantation. TCRdb's table, derived via immunoSEQ multiplex PCR, lists solely in-frame clones and lacks some. The table records tens of thousands of clones, 70% to 90% of them present only once. The sample here was PBMCs, taken in a trial of ipilimumab plus nivolumab as post-transplant consolidation. The source of these receptors is a male donor with diffuse large B-cell lymphoma.

V usage is TRBV18 and J usage is TRBJ1-4, with 8 nucleotides matching TRBD1. V lost 3 bases and J lost 2; bases outside the gene matches: 8. Per germline, CDR1 KGHSH and CDR2 LQKENI. The CDR3 covers 17 residues. The CDR3 region is CASSPVSGGPTNEKLFF. The DNA of the CDR3 is TGTGCCAGCTCACCCGTATCAGGGGGCCCGACTAATGAAAAACTGTTTTTT.

This clone appeared a single time. The chain carries TRBV5-6 and TRBJ1-2; 7 nucleotides line up with TRBD1. V was clipped by 4 bases and J by 2 bases; unmatched bases: 5. The CDR3 consists of 14 residues. Germline CDR1 SGHDT, CDR2 YYEEEE. In nucleotides, the CDR3 is TGTGCCAGCAGCACGGGACAGTTAAACTATGGCTACACCTTC. Amino acids: CASSTGQLNYGYTF.

This clone is categorized as medium-sized. This chain joins TRBV6-6 and TRBJ2-5, with TRBD2 identical over 8 bases. The junction had 4 bases not matched to a gene; V was cut back by 2 bases and J by 2 bases. The CDR3 totals 15 residues. Germline V lookup: CDR1 MNHNY, CDR2 SVGAGI (reference sequence). The CDR3 reads CASSYGRGGQETQYF. The CDR3 nucleotides are TGTGCCAGCAGTTACGGTCGGGGGGGTCAAGAGACCCAGTACTTC.

The chain uses TRBV9 and TRBJ1-4; D gene uncertain. With 3 bases removed from V and 8 bases from J, the gap between germline ends came to 14 bases. Germline CDR1 and CDR2: SGDLS and YYNGEE. The CDR3 covers 14 residues. The CDR3 sequence is CASSDTVYGEKLFF. CDR3 coding DNA: TGTGCCAGCAGCGATACGGTTTATGGGGAAAAACTGTTTTTT.

This clone was seen once. This sequence joins TRBV20-1 and TRBJ1-1; D not certain. Germline assignment: CDR1 DFQATT and CDR2 SNEGSKA (reference sequence). The CDR3 totals 11 residues. Trimming took off 6 bases at V and 5 bases at J, with 10 bases between the two ends. The CDR3, as DNA: TGCAGTGCCGGAGGAGAGACTGAAGCTTTCTTT. It codes for CSAGGETEAFF.

The CDR3 DNA reads as TGTGCCAACGGGACAGCTGGAAACACCATATATTTT. It is translated as CANGTAGNTIYF. This chain connects TRBV9 to TRBJ1-3, with 7 bases identical to TRBD1. CDR1 and CDR2 from the germline V gene are SGDLS and YYNGEE. J lost 2 bases, V lost 9 bases, and 2 bases had no gene match. The CDR3 has 12 amino acids.

The chain is built from TRBV6-5 and TRBJ2-7; 10 nucleotides agree with TRBD1. The CDR3 runs to 13 residues. The germline V gene has CDR1 MNHEY and CDR2 SVGAGI. V dropped 2 bases and J dropped 13; count of bases not matched to a gene: 8. CDR3 nucleotides: TGTGCCAGCAGTTACGGAGGGACAGGGGAAAACTACTTC. Translated, it gives CASSYGGTGENYF.

This rearrangement joins TRBV2 to TRBJ2-2; weak D call: TRBD2 (5 bases). Germline V gives CDR1 SNHLY, CDR2 FYNNEI. The V gene lost 10 bases and the J gene lost 1 base, with 13 bases spanning the gap. This CDR3 is 14 amino acids long. The CDR3 is CATTPGMNTGELFF. DNA of the CDR3: TGTGCCACCACCCCCGGGATGAACACCGGGGAGCTGTTTTTT.

The chain employs TRBV2 and TRBJ1-1, with D tentatively TRBD1 (6 bases). Germline V gives CDR1 SNHLY, CDR2 FYNNEI. The CDR3 has 16 residues. Between the trimmed V and J ends, which lost 8 bases and 4 bases, there was a span of 23 bases. The CDR3 nucleotides read TGTGCCAGCGGGAACAGGGTCAGGACGGTGAGCACTGAAGCTTTCTTT. Encoded protein: CASGNRVRTVSTEAFF. Drawing the rest from reference TRBV2 and TRBJ1-1, the complete variable domain is EPEVTQTPSHQVTQMGQEVILRCVPISNHLYFYWYRQILGQKVEFLVSFYNNEISEKSEIFDDQFSVERPDGSNFTLKIRSTKLEDSAMYFCASGNRVRTVSTEAFFGQGTRLTVV.

The chain combines TRBV2 with TRBJ2-1; weak D call: TRBD2 (5 bases). The CDR3 runs 14 residues. V lost 5 bases to trimming and J lost 1 base, with 9 bases between them. Germline V gives CDR1 SNHLY, CDR2 FYNNEI. The CDR3 DNA reads TGTGCCAGCAGTTTACTAGTATCCTACAATGAGCAGTTCTTC. Translated: CASSLLVSYNEQFF.

As DNA, the CDR3 is TGTGCCAGCAGCGTAGTTACACCGGATACGCAGTATTTT. As protein: CASSVVTPDTQYF. The V call is TRBV9, the J call TRBJ2-3; D is unresolved. Germline CDR1 and CDR2: SGDLS and YYNGEE. This CDR3 is 13 amino acids long. Trimming cost V 0 bases and J 6 bases, with 8 bases left between them.

The rearrangement joins TRBV5-4 to TRBJ2-2, with 8 bases that match TRBD1. CDR1 and CDR2 (germline): SGHNT, YYREEE (reference sequence). CDR3 length: 16 residues. With V trimmed by 4 bases and J by 5 bases, 10 bases remained unmatched. CDR3 residues: CASSPPPQGETGELFF. In DNA, the CDR3 is TGTGCCAGCAGCCCCCCCCCACAGGGGGAGACCGGGGAGCTGTTTTTT. The full variable domain, with the rest looked up from reference TRBV5-4 and TRBJ2-2, is ETGVTQSPTHLIKTRGQQVTLRCSSQSGHNTVSWYQQALGQGPQFIFQYYREEENGRGNFPPRFSGLQFPNYSSELNVNALELDDSALYLCASSPPPQGETGELFFGEGSRLTVL.

The chain couples TRBV27 to TRBJ2-1; 9 nucleotides line up with TRBD1. Germline lookup yields CDR1 MNHEY and CDR2 SMNVEV (reference sequence). The CDR3 totals 14 residues. J gave up 1 base and V 6 bases, and 1 base lay outside the gene matches. The chain's CDR3 is CASSGTGSYNEQFF. CDR3 sequence (DNA): TGTGCCAGCAGCGGGACAGGGTCCTACAATGAGCAGTTCTTC.

The gene calls are TRBV9 and TRBJ2-3, with D possibly matching TRBD2 (5 bases). Germline CDR1 is SGDLS and CDR2 is YYNGEE. CDR3 length equals 13 residues. Deletions cut 0 bases from V and 6 bases from J, with 8 bases between. This chain's CDR3 is CASSVVLGDTQYF. CDR3 sequence (DNA): TGTGCCAGCAGCGTAGTACTAGGGGATACGCAGTATTTT.